The clone carrying this TCR beta chain has at least ten counts. The entry originates in a study of Graves' ophthalmopathy and Graves' hyperthyroidism. Investigators amplified TCR beta CDR3 regions from RNA transcripts. Second-round multiplex PCR came after first-round RT-PCR with HTBI primers. In TCRdb, the multiplex PCR reads were re-called with MiXCR into one record per CDR3 protein. Found here are about 400,000 distinct CDR3 sequences, around 17% of them singletons; the top ten hold around 1.6%. A volume of approximately 10 ml of fresh peripheral blood supplied the PBMCs. In germline, CDR1 is LNHDA, CDR2 SQIVND (reference sequence). V was clipped by 3 bases and J by 3 bases; unmatched bases: 12. The CDR3 is made up of 17 amino acids.

Sequenced material: peripheral blood. The TCR comes from a woman in her late teens or twenties with Graves' ophthalmopathy. This rearrangement joins TRBV19 to TRBJ2-5, with 8 bases lining up with TRBD2. Here the CDR3 DNA reads TGTGCCAGTAGTATCGGGGCCCAGCGGGGGCGGGAAGAGACCCAGTACTTC. Protein product: CASSIGAQRGREETQYF. Complete variable domain (other parts from reference TRBV19 and TRBJ2-5): DGGITQSPKYLFRKEGQNVTLSCEQNLNHDAMYWYRQDPGQGLRLIYYSQIVNDFQKGDIAEGYSVSREKKESFPLTVTSAQKNPTAFYLCASSIGAQRGREETQYFGPGTRLLVL.